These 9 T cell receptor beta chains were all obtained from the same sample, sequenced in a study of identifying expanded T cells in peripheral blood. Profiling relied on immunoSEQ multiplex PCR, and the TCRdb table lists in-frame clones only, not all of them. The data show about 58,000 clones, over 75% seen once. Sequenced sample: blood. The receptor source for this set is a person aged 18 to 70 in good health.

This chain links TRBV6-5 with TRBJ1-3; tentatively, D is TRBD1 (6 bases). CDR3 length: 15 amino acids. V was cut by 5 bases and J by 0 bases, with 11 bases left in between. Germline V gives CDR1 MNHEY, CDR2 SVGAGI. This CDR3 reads CASSPWTASGNTIYF. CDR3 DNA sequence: TGTGCCAGCAGTCCGTGGACAGCCTCTGGAAACACCATATATTTT.

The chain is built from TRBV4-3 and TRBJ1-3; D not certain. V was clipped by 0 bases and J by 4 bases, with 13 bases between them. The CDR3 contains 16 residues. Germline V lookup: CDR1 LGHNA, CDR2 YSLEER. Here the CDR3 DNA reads TGCGCCAGCAGCCAAGATATCGGCGGATTCGGAAACACCATATATTTT. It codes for CASSQDIGGFGNTIYF.

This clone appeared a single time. The CDR3 region has the DNA TGTGCCAGCAGCCAAGCGGGACCAAACAATGAGCAGTTCTTC. Protein sequence: CASSQAGPNNEQFF. J is TRBJ2-1 and V is TRBV11-2; 7 bases line up with TRBD2. J lost 5 bases, V lost 5 bases, and 6 bases had no gene match. Looked up from germline, CDR1 is SGHAT and CDR2 is FQNNGV. This CDR3 contains 14 residues.

CDR3 sequence (DNA): TGTGCCAGCTCACCGACAGAAATTAGTGGCTACACCTTC. Its translation: CASSPTEISGYTF. The V and J genes are TRBV18 and TRBJ1-2; perhaps TRBD1 as D (5 bases). The germline V gene has CDR1 KGHSH and CDR2 LQKENI. V was clipped by 3 bases and J by 7 bases, with 12 bases between them. The CDR3 extends over 13 amino acids.

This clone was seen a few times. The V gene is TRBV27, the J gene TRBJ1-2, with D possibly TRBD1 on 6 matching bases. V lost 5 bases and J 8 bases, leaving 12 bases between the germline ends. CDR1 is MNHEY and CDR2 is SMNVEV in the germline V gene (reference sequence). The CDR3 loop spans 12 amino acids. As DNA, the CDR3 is TGTGCCAGCAGTCAAGACAGGCACGGCTACACCTTC. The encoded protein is CASSQDRHGYTF.

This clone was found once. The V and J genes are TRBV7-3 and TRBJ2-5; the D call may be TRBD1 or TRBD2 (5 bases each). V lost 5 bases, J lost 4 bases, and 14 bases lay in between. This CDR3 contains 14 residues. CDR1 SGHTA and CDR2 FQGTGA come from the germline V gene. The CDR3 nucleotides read TGTGCCAGCAGCGTGGGGCCTGGGGGAGAGACCCAGTACTTC. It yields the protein CASSVGPGGETQYF.

CDR3 in amino acids: CASSGVTDTQYF. The CDR3 nucleotides read TGTGCCAGCTCCGGGGTAACAGATACGCAGTATTTT. The genes are TRBV18 and TRBJ2-3; D is perhaps TRBD2 (5 bases). V lost 6 bases, J lost 3 bases, and 7 bases lay in between. CDR1 is KGHSH, CDR2 LQKENI, per germline. The CDR3 is made up of 12 amino acids.

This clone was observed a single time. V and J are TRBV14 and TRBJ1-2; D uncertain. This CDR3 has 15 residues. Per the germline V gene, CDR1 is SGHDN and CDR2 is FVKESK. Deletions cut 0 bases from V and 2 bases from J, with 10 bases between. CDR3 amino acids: CASSQESPLNYGYTF. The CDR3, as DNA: TGTGCCAGCAGCCAAGAGAGCCCGCTAAACTATGGCTACACCTTC.

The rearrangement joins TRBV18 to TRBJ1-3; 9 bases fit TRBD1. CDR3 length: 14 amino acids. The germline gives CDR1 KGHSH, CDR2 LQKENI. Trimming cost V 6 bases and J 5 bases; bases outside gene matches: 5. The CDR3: CASSTGTGRNTIYF. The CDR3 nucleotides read TGTGCCAGCTCTACAGGGACAGGGAGAAACACCATATATTTT. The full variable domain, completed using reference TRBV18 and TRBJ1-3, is NAGVMQNPRHLVRRRGQEARLRCSPMKGHSHVYWYRQLPEEGLKFMVYLQKENIIDESGMPKERFSAEFPKEGPSILRIQQVVRGDSAAYFCASSTGTGRNTIYFGEGSWLTVV.